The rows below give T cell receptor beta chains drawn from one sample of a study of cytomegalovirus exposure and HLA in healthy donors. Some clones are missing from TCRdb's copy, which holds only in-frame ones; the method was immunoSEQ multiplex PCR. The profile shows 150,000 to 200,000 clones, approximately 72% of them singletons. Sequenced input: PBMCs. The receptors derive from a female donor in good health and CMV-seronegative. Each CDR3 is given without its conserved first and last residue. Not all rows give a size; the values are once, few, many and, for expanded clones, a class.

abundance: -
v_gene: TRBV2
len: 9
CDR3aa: ASSEYYEQY

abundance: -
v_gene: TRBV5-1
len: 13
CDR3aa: ASRKPSGEADTQY

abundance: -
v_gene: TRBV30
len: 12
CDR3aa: AWSVGRGYSPLH

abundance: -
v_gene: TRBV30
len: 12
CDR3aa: ACQGGGLDTEAF

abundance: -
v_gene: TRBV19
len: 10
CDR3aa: ASTSPFGGYT

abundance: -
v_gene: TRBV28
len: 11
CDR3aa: ASSFQPGPEAF

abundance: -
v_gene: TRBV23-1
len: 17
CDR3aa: ASSQESIRQPAFSYEQY

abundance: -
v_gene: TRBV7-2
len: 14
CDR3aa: ASSLSAGDNNYGYT

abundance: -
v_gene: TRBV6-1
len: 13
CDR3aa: ASSERNRGRDGYT

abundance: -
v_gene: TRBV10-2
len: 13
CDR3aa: ASSETGPGPGKLF

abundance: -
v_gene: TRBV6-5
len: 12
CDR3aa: ASSDLGHDQPQH

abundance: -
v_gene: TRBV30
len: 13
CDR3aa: AWSEADYSNQPQH

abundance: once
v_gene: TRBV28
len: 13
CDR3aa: ASRWYSGGQETQY

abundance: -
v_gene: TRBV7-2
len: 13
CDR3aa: ASSSGTSGVGEQF

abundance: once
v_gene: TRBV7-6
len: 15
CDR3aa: ASSLDRVSGGRTEAF

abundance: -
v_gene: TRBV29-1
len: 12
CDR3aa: SVEETAIYNEQF

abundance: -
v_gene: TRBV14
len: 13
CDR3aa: ASSRGGGSTYEQY

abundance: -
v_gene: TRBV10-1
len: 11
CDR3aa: ASSQGRNTEAF

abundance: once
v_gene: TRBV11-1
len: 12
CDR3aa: ASSSSQGGQTQY

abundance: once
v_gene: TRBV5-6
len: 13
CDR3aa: ASSEYRAYNSPLH

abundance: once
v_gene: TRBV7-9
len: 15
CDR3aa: ASSEPPGRGFAYEQY

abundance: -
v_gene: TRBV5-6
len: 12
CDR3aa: ASSPGPNSYEQY

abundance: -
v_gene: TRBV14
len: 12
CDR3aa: ASRNSRRDTEAF

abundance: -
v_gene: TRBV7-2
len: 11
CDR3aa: ASSSGLAETQY

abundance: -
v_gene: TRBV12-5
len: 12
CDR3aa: ASGLSISYNEQF

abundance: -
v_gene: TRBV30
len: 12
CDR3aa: AWLSSGGRHTQY

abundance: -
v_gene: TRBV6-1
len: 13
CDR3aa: ASRMDRGGANVLT

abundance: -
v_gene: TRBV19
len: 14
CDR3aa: ASTYSGTGSRDIQY

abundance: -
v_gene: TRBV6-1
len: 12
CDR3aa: ASTGRHSGNTIY

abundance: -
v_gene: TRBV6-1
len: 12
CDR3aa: ASEPRATNTEAF

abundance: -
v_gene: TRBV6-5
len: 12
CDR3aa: ASSYSWGEETQY

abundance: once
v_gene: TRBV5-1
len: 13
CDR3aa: ASSLTGTGGEKLF

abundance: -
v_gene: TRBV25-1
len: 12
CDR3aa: ASSPRTGNTEAF

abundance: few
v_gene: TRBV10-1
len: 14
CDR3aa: ASSEEAGGPLGTQY

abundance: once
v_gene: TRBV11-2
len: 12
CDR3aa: ASGIRDKEETQY

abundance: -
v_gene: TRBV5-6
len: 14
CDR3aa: ASSPRTVRAGNTIY

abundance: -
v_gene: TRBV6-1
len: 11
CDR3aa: ASTVLNTGELF

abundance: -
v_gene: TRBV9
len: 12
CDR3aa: ASSKGTEQETQY

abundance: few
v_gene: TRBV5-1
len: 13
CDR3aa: ASSGGQGATYGYT

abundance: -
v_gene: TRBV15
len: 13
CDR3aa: ATSRDLRSTGELF

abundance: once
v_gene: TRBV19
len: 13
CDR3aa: ASSSGPPLSEKLF

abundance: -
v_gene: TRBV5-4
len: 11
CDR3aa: ASSLGDRGSAF

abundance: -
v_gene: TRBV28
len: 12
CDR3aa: ASTRLAGTYEQY

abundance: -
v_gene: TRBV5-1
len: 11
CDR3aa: ASSSGAGNTIY

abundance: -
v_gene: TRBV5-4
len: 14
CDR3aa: ASSSRTSGSIYEQY

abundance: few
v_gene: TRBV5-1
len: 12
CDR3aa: ASSLDGGNSPLH

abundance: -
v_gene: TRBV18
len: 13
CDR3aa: ASSQEAGWNSPLH

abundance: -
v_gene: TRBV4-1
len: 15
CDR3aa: ASSQGQGSSYNSPLH

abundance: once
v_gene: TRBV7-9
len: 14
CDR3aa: SSSARLDFNTGELF

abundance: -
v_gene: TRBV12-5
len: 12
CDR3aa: ASGLLGGVGELF

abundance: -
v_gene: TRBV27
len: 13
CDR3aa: ASSLRAGIPYEQY

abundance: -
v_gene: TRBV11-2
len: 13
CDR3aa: ASSLGGQGYYGYT

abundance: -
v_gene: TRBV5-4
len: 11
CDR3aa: ASSLTGGNTIY

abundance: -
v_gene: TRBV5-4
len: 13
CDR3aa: ASSFRGGQYTEAF

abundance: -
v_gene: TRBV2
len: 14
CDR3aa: ASSEARGGRSYEQY

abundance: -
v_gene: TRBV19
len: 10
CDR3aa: ASRLDFDEQF

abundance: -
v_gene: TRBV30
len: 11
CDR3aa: AWGDRGNQPQH

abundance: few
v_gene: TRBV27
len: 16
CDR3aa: ASSLGLAGGPDTGELF

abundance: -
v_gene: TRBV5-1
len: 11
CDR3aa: ASSLSQRETQY